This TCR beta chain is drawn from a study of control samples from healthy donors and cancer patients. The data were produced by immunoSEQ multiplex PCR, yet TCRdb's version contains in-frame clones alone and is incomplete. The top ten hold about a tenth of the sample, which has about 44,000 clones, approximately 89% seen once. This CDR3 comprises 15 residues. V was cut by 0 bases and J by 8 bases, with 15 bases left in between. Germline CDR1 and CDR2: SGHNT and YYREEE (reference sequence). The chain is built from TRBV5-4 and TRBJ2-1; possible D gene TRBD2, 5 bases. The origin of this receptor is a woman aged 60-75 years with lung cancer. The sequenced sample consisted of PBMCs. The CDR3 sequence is CASSLDGSVNDEQFF. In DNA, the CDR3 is TGTGCCAGCAGCTTGGATGGGAGCGTAAACGATGAGCAGTTCTTC.